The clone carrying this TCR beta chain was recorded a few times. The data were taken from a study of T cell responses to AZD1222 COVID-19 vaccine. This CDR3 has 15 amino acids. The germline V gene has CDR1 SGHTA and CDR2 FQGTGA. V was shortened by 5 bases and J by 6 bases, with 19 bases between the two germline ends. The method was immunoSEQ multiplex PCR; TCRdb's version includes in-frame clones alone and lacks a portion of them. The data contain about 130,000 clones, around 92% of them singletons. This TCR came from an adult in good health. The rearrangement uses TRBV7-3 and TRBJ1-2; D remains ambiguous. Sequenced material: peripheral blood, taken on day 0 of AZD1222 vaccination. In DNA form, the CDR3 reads TGTGCCAGCAGCCCGGGTACGGGCCAGGCGGATGGCTACACCTTC. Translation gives CASSPGTGQADGYTF. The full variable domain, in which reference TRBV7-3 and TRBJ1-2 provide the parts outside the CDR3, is GAGVSQTPSNKVTEKGKYVELRCDPISGHTALYWYRQSLGQGPEFLIYFQGTGAADDSGLPNDRFFAVRPEGSVSTLKIQRTERGDSAVYLCASSPGTGQADGYTFGSGTRLTVV.